This note documents a single T cell receptor beta chain sequence. The sample is drawn from a study of blood T cell repertoires in COVID-19. Study details: From the United States, Italy and Spain came samples of acute and convalescent COVID-19. In each case, the material was cDNA or gDNA derived from T cells, B-cell-depleted T cells, or PBMCs.

The assay was immunoSEQ multiplex PCR, and TCRdb's table has in-frame clones only and misses some. The profile shows about 87,000 clones, around 82% of them singletons. Seattle participants joined during active infection and were tracked over time. J was trimmed by 5 bases and V by 4 bases; bases with no gene match: 10. The CDR3 totals 16 residues. Looked up from germline, CDR1 is LNHDA and CDR2 is SQIVND (reference sequence). This receptor was obtained from a woman of 80 years or more with COVID-19, enrolled during active disease. The chain employs TRBV19 and TRBJ2-3; TRBD2 aligns across 9 bases. What was sequenced was peripheral blood. CDR3 nucleotides: TGTGCCAGTAGTACCCTCTGGCGGGGGGGCGGAGATACGCAGTATTTT. Protein: CASSTLWRGGGDTQYF.